The present T cell receptor (beta chain) was sequenced within a study of PD-1 blockade in mismatch repair-deficient tumors. Whole-study context: All were previously treated, progressing patients with eleven to twelve mismatch repair-deficient cancer types. General study points: Rapid post-treatment expansion, then contraction, generally preceding radiologic response, marked tumor-resident clones.

With regard to this clone: Antigen: not known.

Mismatch repair deficiency was confirmed in all patients, by PCR or immunohistochemistry. Three pembrolizumab responders had their TCRs sequenced. The method was immunoSEQ multiplex PCR; TCRdb's version includes in-frame clones alone and lacks a portion of them. The sample yields some 19,000 clones, more than 65% seen once. From germline, CDR1 is SGHVS and CDR2 FQNEAQ. Trimming cost V 2 bases and J 2 bases, with 31 bases left between them. The CDR3 length is 21 residues. This TCR was recovered from an adult with mismatch repair-deficient cancer. Sequenced material: PBMCs, taken 52 weeks after starting pembrolizumab. The chain combines TRBV7-8 with TRBJ2-7, with D perhaps given as TRBD1 or TRBD2 (9 bases each). For the CDR3, the DNA is TGTGCCAGCAGCTTACGGACAGGGGTTACAGGAAGAGGCGGGAGGGCCTACGAGCAGTACTTC. It codes for CASSLRTGVTGRGGRAYEQYF.